This record concerns one T cell receptor (beta chain) sequence. This record belongs to a study of blood T cell repertoires in COVID-19. Looked up from germline, CDR1 is SGHVS and CDR2 is FQNEAQ. The CDR3 sequence is 12 residues long. V lost 5 bases, J lost 7 bases, and 6 bases lay in between. In the original processing: Amplification from reference gene primers served as the basis for estimated nucleated cell counts. The protocol was immunoSEQ multiplex PCR, while the TCRdb copy is restricted to in-frame clones and leaves out a portion. V and J calls and clone size are those listed in that table; D and trimming were worked out from the DNA. The sample has approximately 160,000 clones; 70% to 90% are singletons.

Material for sequencing was peripheral blood. This TCR came from a human donor in a cohort sampled during active COVID-19. The genes are TRBV7-8 and TRBJ1-6, with no clear D. The CDR3 sequence is CASSPQNSPLHF. The CDR3, as DNA: TGTGCCAGCAGCCCACAGAATTCACCCCTCCACTTT.